The 27 T cell receptor beta chains reported below all come from one sample, sequenced in a study of blood T cell repertoires in COVID-19 (dated by TCRdb to about 2020). The library was obtained by the immunoSEQ multiplex PCR assay. TCRdb limited this immuneACCESS table to in-frame rearrangements with V and J called. A share of clones is missing; checked studies link under half to unresolved V genes, and the rest is unexplained. The sample has some 290,000 clones on record, approximately 91% of them singletons. Approximately 11% of the sample goes to the ten largest clones. Sequencing used peripheral blood. The source is a woman in her 30s with COVID-19, enrolled during active disease.

DNA for the CDR3: TGTGCCAGCAGTTCCCCGACATTGAACTATGGCTACACCTTC. It specifies CASSSPTLNYGYTF. V and J are TRBV6-1 and TRBJ1-2; D gene ambiguous. Looked up from germline, CDR1 is MNHNS and CDR2 is SASEGT. The ends were cut back, 5 bases at V and 2 bases at J, with 12 bases in the middle. This CDR3 contains 14 residues.

As DNA, the CDR3 is TGTGCCAGCAGGAGCCGGGGTGAGCAGTTCTTC. Its translation: CASRSRGEQFF. V is TRBV12-1 and J is TRBJ2-1; the table names TRBD2, a call not compared with the DNA. TRBV12-1 is a documented pseudogene. The CDR3 runs to 11 residues.

This clone was seen a few times. The J gene is TRBJ1-2, the V gene TRBV20-1; perhaps TRBD1 as D (5 bases). Trimming pared 6 bases from V and 7 bases from J, leaving 12 bases between. The CDR3 runs to 11 residues. Germline V CDR1 and CDR2: DFQATT, SNEGSKA (reference sequence). The CDR3 is CSADSFSGYTF. CDR3 sequence (DNA): TGCAGTGCCGACAGTTTCTCTGGCTACACCTTC.

The rearrangement joins TRBV4-3 to TRBJ2-7, with TRBD2 matching over 9 bases. J lost 4 bases, V lost 1 base, and 8 bases had no gene match. The CDR3 runs to 16 residues. The germline CDR1 and CDR2 sequences are LGHNA and YSLEER. The CDR3 sequence: CASSQGVAGDVYEQYF. CDR3 DNA: TGCGCCAGCAGCCAAGGAGTAGCGGGAGACGTATACGAGCAGTACTTC.

The J gene is TRBJ2-3, the V gene TRBV2; TRBD1 matches at 7 bases. This CDR3 comprises 14 residues. Trimming at V came to 9 bases and at J to 1 base, leaving 7 bases not matched to a gene. From germline, CDR1 is SNHLY and CDR2 FYNNEI. CDR3 region: CARRGGVGTDTQYF. CDR3 DNA: TGTGCCAGGCGAGGGGGCGTCGGCACAGATACGCAGTATTTT.

The chain couples TRBV28 to TRBJ2-1; a weak D match, TRBD2 (6 bases). The germline CDR1 and CDR2 sequences are MDHEN and SYDVKM. The V and J ends lost 6 bases and 7 bases respectively, with 25 bases between them. The CDR3 covers 17 residues. The CDR3 DNA is TGTGCCAGCAGCCCCTTCCTTATGGGGACGGGGGTTAATGAGCAGTTCTTC. This encodes CASSPFLMGTGVNEQFF.

This clone was observed a single time. The chain is built from TRBV7-2 and TRBJ1-1; D is ambiguous. Trimming took off 1 base at V and 0 bases at J, with 6 bases between the two ends. This CDR3 contains 14 residues. The germline V gene encodes CDR1 SGHTA and CDR2 FQGNSA. CDR3 protein: CASSLGAVNTEAFF. In nucleotides, the CDR3 is TGTGCCAGCAGCTTAGGGGCCGTGAACACTGAAGCTTTCTTT. The full variable domain, rest sourced from reference TRBV7-2 and TRBJ1-1, is GAGVSQSPSNKVTEKGKDVELRCDPISGHTALYWYRQSLGQGLEFLIYFQGNSAPDKSGLPSDRFSAERTGGSVSTLTIQRTQQEDSAVYLCASSLGAVNTEAFFGQGTRLTVV.

The rearrangement joins TRBV10-2 to TRBJ1-4, with unresolved D. Looked up from germline, CDR1 is WSHSY and CDR2 is SAAADI. There are 13 residues in the CDR3. Trimming removed 0 bases from V and 8 bases from J, with 7 bases in between. The CDR3 DNA reads TGCGCCAGCAGTGAGTCGAGTCGCGAAAAACTGTTTTTT. Translated: CASSESSREKLFF.

This chain uses TRBV11-2 with TRBJ2-5; 14 bases are a match to TRBD2. The CDR3 contains 17 residues. Germline V gene sequence: CDR1 SGHAT, CDR2 FQNNGV. Trimming removed 3 bases from V and 3 bases from J; junction bases left unmatched: 6. CDR3 protein: CASSLGPGLAGEETQYF. The CDR3 bases are TGTGCCAGCAGCTTGGGACCGGGACTAGCGGGAGAAGAGACCCAGTACTTC.

This clone was seen more than once but under ten times. V is TRBV5-4 and J is TRBJ1-2; D not certain. This CDR3 is 15 amino acids long. The germline gives CDR1 SGHNT, CDR2 YYREEE (reference sequence). The V gene lost 4 bases and the J gene lost 6 bases, with 19 bases spanning the gap. CDR3 residues: CASSQDALTDNGYTF. As DNA, the CDR3 is TGTGCCAGCAGCCAGGATGCCCTGACGGATAATGGCTACACCTTC.

The chain couples TRBV27 to TRBJ1-2, with TRBD1 matching 7 bases. Germline-derived CDR1 and CDR2 are MNHEY and SMNVEV (reference sequence). After removal of 2 bases from V and 8 bases from J, the junction contained 5 bases not matched to a gene. There are 13 residues in the CDR3. CDR3 loop: CASSLRGLIGYTF. Here the CDR3 DNA reads TGTGCCAGCAGTTTAAGGGGGCTGATAGGCTACACCTTC.

Written as DNA, the CDR3 is TGTGCCTCCCAAGGAAAGGGACAGGGTCTAGGCTACACCTTC. It translates to CASQGKGQGLGYTF. The chain uses TRBV10-3 and TRBJ1-2; 9 nucleotides align to TRBD1. The CDR3 length is 14 residues. Germline V gives CDR1 ENHRY, CDR2 SYGVKD. V gave up 11 bases and J gave up 8 bases; unmatched junction bases: 15.

This chain connects TRBV4-3 to TRBJ1-3; TRBD1 aligns across 8 bases. CDR3 length: 17 amino acids. In germline, CDR1 is LGHNA, CDR2 YSLEER. V lost 2 bases and J lost 2; bases outside the gene matches: 8. The CDR3 region is CASSQFLDRVAGNTIYF. CDR3 nucleotides: TGCGCCAGCAGCCAATTCCTGGACAGGGTTGCTGGAAACACCATATATTTT.

This sequence joins TRBV28 and TRBJ1-2; 12 nucleotides line up with TRBD1. This CDR3 comprises 15 residues. From germline, CDR1 is MDHEN and CDR2 SYDVKM. Trimming at V came to 4 bases and at J to 8 bases, leaving 8 bases not matched to a gene. The chain's CDR3 is CASSSGTGGLKGYTF. CDR3 DNA sequence: TGTGCCAGCAGTTCCGGGACAGGGGGCTTGAAGGGCTACACCTTC.

This clone was observed a single time. The rearrangement links TRBV30 to TRBJ2-2, with 9 bases matching TRBD2. V shed 3 bases and J 3 bases; nucleotides not matched to a gene: 5. This CDR3 contains 15 residues. The germline CDR1 and CDR2 sequences are GTSNPN and SVGIG (reference sequence). CDR3 region: CAWSASGKDTGELFF. The CDR3 DNA reads as TGTGCCTGGAGCGCTAGCGGGAAGGACACCGGGGAGCTGTTTTTT.

The chain links TRBV30 to TRBJ1-1; no reliable D call. The germline V gene encodes CDR1 GTSNPN and CDR2 SVGIG (reference sequence). With 0 bases removed from V and 5 bases from J, the gap between germline ends came to 10 bases. This CDR3 comprises 13 residues. The CDR3 here is CAWSVLGRTEAFF. The CDR3 DNA sequence: TGTGCCTGGAGTGTACTGGGGAGGACTGAAGCTTTCTTT.

The chain recombines TRBV10-3 with TRBJ1-4; 8 nucleotides agree with TRBD1. J was trimmed by 7 bases and V by 5 bases; bases with no gene match: 3. The CDR3 is made up of 13 amino acids. Germline CDR1 is ENHRY and CDR2 is SYGVKD. CDR3: CAISQGAAEKLFF. As DNA, the CDR3 is TGTGCCATCAGTCAGGGGGCGGCTGAAAAACTGTTTTTT.

The chain combines TRBV7-9 with TRBJ2-2; D is unclear. The CDR3 is 15 residues long. V lost 5 bases, J lost 4 bases, and 14 bases lay in between. Germline V gene data show CDR1 as SEHNR and CDR2 as FQNEAQ (reference sequence). The CDR3 sequence: CASSPVVTATGELFF. In nucleotides, the CDR3 is TGTGCCAGCAGCCCCGTGGTGACTGCCACCGGGGAGCTGTTTTTT.

This rearrangement joins TRBV9 to TRBJ1-1; a possible D gene is TRBD1 (6 bases). The V end lost 3 bases, the J end lost 1 base, and 13 bases lay between the germline ends. The germline V gene has CDR1 SGDLS and CDR2 YYNGEE. CDR3 length equals 15 residues. The CDR3 spells CASSAAGVQNTEAFF. The CDR3, as DNA: TGTGCCAGCAGCGCAGCAGGGGTACAGAACACTGAAGCTTTCTTT.

The chain employs TRBV5-1 and TRBJ1-6; TRBD1 might be the D (5 bases). Germline CDR1 and CDR2: SGHRS and YFSETQ. V was pared by 0 bases and J by 7 bases, with 11 bases between. The CDR3 spans 15 residues. CDR3 loop: CASSLEPGRNSPLHF. Written as DNA, the CDR3 is TGCGCCAGCAGCTTGGAGCCAGGGAGGAATTCACCCCTCCACTTT.

V usage is TRBV28 and J usage is TRBJ1-2; 7 positions agree with TRBD1. V shed 4 bases and J 2 bases; nucleotides not matched to a gene: 7. The CDR3 is 15 residues long. Germline V gene lookup returns CDR1 MDHEN and CDR2 SYDVKM. The CDR3 is CASSSTGVGNYGYTF. CDR3 in DNA: TGTGCCAGCAGTTCTACAGGGGTTGGGAACTATGGCTACACCTTC.

The chain links TRBV19 to TRBJ2-2; no reliable D call. The CDR3 runs 11 residues. The germline V gene has CDR1 LNHDA and CDR2 SQIVND (reference sequence). V lost 3 bases, J lost 7 bases, and 3 bases lay in between. The CDR3 loop is CASSIIGELFF. The CDR3 DNA sequence: TGTGCCAGTAGTATTATCGGGGAGCTGTTTTTT.

The chain couples TRBV7-2 to TRBJ2-6; TRBD1 matches 7 bases. V shed 5 bases, J shed 1 base, and the junction held 2 bases outside the gene matches. Per the germline V gene, CDR1 is SGHTA and CDR2 is FQGNSA. The CDR3 runs 15 residues. Written as DNA, the CDR3 is TGTGCCAGCAGCAGGACAGGTTCTGGGGCCAACGTCCTGACTTTC. It yields the protein CASSRTGSGANVLTF. Based on the CDR3 plus reference TRBV7-2 and TRBJ2-6, the full variable domain is GAGVSQSPSNKVTEKGKDVELRCDPISGHTALYWYRQSLGQGLEFLIYFQGNSAPDKSGLPSDRFSAERTGGSVSTLTIQRTQQEDSAVYLCASSRTGSGANVLTFGAGSRLTVL.

The chain joins TRBV28 to TRBJ2-5; tentative D call: TRBD2 (6 bases). V was trimmed by 7 bases and J by 5 bases, leaving 14 bases between them. This CDR3 region has 13 residues. Germline lookup yields CDR1 MDHEN and CDR2 SYDVKM. In DNA form, the CDR3 reads TGTGCCAGCACTCTCGGGGGAGGTGAGACCCAGTACTTC. Translated, it gives CASTLGGGETQYF. The full variable domain, rest sourced from reference TRBV28 and TRBJ2-5, is DVKVTQSSRYLVKRTGEKVFLECVQDMDHENMFWYRQDPGLGLRLIYFSYDVKMKEKGDIPEGYSVSREKKERFSLILESASTNQTSMYLCASTLGGGETQYFGPGTRLLVL.

The V call is TRBV5-5, the J call TRBJ2-7; maybe TRBD1 (6 bases). Germline CDR1 and CDR2: SGHKS and YYEKEE (reference sequence). The CDR3 spans 15 residues. The germline V and J ends were trimmed by 0 bases and 0 bases, with 10 bases remaining between them. CDR3 amino acids: CASSLAGHHSYEQYF. CDR3 DNA: TGTGCCAGCAGCTTGGCGGGACACCACTCCTACGAGCAGTACTTC. The full variable domain, rest sourced from reference TRBV5-5 and TRBJ2-7, is DAGVTQSPTHLIKTRGQQVTLRCSPISGHKSVSWYQQVLGQGPQFIFQYYEKEERGRGNFPDRFSARQFPNYSSELNVNALLLGDSALYLCASSLAGHHSYEQYFGPGTRLTVT.

This chain's CDR3 is CASKLTGTGSHEQYF. CDR3 nucleotide sequence: TGCGCCAGTAAACTTACCGGGACAGGGAGCCACGAGCAGTACTTC. The rearrangement joins TRBV10-2 to TRBJ2-7, with 9 bases aligning to TRBD1. Germline V gene lookup returns CDR1 WSHSY and CDR2 SAAADI. V lost 9 bases and J lost 5; bases outside the gene matches: 14. CDR3 size: 15 residues.

The V and J genes are TRBV5-1 and TRBJ1-4; 9 bases line up with TRBD1. The germline V gene encodes CDR1 SGHRS and CDR2 YFSETQ. The CDR3 runs to 13 residues. V lost 4 bases to trimming and J lost 10 bases; unmatched junction nucleotides: 5. Written as DNA, the CDR3 is TGCGCCAGCAGCCAGGGACAGGGTGGAAAACTGTTTTTT. It translates to CASSQGQGGKLFF.